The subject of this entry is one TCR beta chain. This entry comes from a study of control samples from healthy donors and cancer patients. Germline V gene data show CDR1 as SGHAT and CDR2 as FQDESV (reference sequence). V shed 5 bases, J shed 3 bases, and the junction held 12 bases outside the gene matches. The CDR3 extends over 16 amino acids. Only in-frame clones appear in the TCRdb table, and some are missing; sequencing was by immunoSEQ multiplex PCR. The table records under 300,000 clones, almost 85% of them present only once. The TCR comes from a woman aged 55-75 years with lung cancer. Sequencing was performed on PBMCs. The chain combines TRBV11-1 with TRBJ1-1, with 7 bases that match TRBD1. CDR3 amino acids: CASSTRVVGGDTEAFF. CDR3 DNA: TGTGCCAGCAGCACTCGTGTCGTAGGGGGCGACACTGAAGCTTTCTTT.